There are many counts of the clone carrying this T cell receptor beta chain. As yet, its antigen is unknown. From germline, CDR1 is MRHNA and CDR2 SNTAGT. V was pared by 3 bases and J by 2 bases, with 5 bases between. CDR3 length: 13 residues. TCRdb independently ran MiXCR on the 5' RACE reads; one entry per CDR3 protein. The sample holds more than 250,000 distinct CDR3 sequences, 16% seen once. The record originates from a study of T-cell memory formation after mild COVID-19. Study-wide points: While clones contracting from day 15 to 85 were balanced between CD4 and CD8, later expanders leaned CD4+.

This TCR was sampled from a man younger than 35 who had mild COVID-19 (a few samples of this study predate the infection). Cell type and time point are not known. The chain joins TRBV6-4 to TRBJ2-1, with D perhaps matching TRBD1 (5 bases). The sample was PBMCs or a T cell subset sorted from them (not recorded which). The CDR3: CASSEDTYNEQFF. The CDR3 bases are TGTGCCAGCAGTGAGGACACCTACAATGAGCAGTTCTTC.